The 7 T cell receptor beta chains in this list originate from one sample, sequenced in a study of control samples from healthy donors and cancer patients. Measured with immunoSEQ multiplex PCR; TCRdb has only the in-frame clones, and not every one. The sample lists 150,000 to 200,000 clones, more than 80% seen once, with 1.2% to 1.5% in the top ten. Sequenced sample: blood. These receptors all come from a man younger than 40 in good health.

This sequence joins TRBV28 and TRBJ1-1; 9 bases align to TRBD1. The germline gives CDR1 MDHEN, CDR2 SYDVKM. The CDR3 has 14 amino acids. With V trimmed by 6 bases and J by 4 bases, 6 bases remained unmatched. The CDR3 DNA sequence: TGTGCCAGCAGCCTACAGGGGGCGGGCACTGAAGCTTTCTTT. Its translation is CASSLQGAGTEAFF.

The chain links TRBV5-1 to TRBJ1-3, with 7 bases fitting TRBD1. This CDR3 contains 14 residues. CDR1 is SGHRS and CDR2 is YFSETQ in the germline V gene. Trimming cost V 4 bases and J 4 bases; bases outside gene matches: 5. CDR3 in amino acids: CASSPGTVGNTIYF. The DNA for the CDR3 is TGCGCCAGCAGCCCCGGGACAGTCGGAAACACCATATATTTT.

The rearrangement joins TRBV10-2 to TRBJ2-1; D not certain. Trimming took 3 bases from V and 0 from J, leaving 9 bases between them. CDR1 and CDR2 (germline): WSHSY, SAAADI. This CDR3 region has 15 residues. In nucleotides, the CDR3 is TGCGCCAGCAGTGAAGCCATAAGCTCCTACAATGAGCAGTTCTTC. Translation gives CASSEAISSYNEQFF.

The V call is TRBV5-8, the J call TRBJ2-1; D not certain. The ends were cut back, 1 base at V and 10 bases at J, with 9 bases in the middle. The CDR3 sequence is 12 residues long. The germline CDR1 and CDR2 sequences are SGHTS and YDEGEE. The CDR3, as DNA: TGTGCCAGCAGCTTGTCTCTGGGGGAGCAGTTCTTC. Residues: CASSLSLGEQFF.

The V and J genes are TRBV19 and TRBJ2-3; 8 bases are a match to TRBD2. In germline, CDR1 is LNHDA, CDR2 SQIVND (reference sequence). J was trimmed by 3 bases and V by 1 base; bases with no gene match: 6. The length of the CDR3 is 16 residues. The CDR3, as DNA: TGTGCCAGTAGTATAGGGGGCGGGGGGCAAACAGATACGCAGTATTTT. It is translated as CASSIGGGGQTDTQYF. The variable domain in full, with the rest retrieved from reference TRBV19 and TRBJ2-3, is DGGITQSPKYLFRKEGQNVTLSCEQNLNHDAMYWYRQDPGQGLRLIYYSQIVNDFQKGDIAEGYSVSREKKESFPLTVTSAQKNPTAFYLCASSIGGGGQTDTQYFGPGTRLTVL.

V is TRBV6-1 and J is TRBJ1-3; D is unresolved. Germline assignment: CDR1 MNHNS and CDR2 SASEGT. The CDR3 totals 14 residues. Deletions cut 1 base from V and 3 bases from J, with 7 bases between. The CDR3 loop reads CASSEGGNGNTIYF. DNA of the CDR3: TGTGCCAGCAGTGAAGGGGGAAATGGAAACACCATATATTTT.

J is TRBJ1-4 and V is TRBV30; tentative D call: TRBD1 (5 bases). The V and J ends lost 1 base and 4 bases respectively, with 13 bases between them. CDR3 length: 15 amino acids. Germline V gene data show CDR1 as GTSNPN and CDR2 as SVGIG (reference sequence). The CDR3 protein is CAWSDWGGINEKLFF. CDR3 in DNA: TGTGCCTGGAGTGATTGGGGCGGTATTAATGAAAAACTGTTTTTT.